This is a list of T cell receptor beta chains from one sample in a study of T cell responses to AZD1222 COVID-19 vaccine. Generated by immunoSEQ multiplex PCR, the TCRdb table keeps only in-frame clones and is missing some. The data contain more than 50,000 clones, 79% of them singletons. The sample here was peripheral blood, taken on day 0 of MenACWY control vaccination. The receptors originated from an adult in good health. The CDR3 runs from the conserved cysteine through the conserved F or W. Fields, in order: V gene, clone size, D gene, J gene, CDR3 DNA, CDR3 protein. A D gene is named only where the DNA matches it firmly. Only some rows state a clone size, as once, few, many or a class for expanded clones.

V: TRBV15; size: .; D: .; J: TRBJ2-3; DNA: TGTGCCACCAGCAGAGGGGGCGGGAAGGGCGCAGATACGCAGTATTTT; CDR3: CATSRGGGKGADTQYF
V: TRBV30; size: few; D: TRBD1; J: TRBJ2-1; DNA: TGTGCCTTATCGGACAGGGCTTTTTCGAATGAGCAGTTCTTC; CDR3: CALSDRAFSNEQFF
V: TRBV3-1/TRBV3-2; size: .; D: .; J: TRBJ1-4; DNA: TGTGCCAGCAGCCAGGGGTGGGGAAGAGATGAAAAACTGTTTTTT; CDR3: CASSQGWGRDEKLFF
V: TRBV18; size: .; D: TRBD1; J: TRBJ1-1; DNA: TGTGCCAGCTCACCCCAGGGGGGGAACACTGAAGCTTTCTTT; CDR3: CASSPQGGNTEAFF
V: TRBV7-2; size: .; D: TRBD2; J: TRBJ2-7; DNA: TGTGCCAGCAGTTACGTAGCGGGCCCTCACGAGCAGTACTTC; CDR3: CASSYVAGPHEQYF
V: TRBV4-1; size: .; D: TRBD2; J: TRBJ2-2; DNA: TGCGCCAGCAGCCCCCGCCTAGCGGGTATGACCGGGGAGCTGTTTTTT; CDR3: CASSPRLAGMTGELFF
V: TRBV9; size: .; D: TRBD1; J: TRBJ2-5; DNA: TGTGCCAGCAGCGGTGACAGGGGGGAGACCCAGTACTTC; CDR3: CASSGDRGETQYF
V: TRBV6-6; size: .; D: .; J: TRBJ2-3; DNA: TGTGCCAGCAGTATGGGGAGCCGCACAGATACGCAGTATTTT; CDR3: CASSMGSRTDTQYF
V: TRBV18; size: .; D: .; J: TRBJ1-4; DNA: TGTGCCAGCTCACCGGTGTCAACTAATGAAAAACTGTTTTTT; CDR3: CASSPVSTNEKLFF
V: TRBV7-2; size: .; D: .; J: TRBJ1-2; DNA: TGTGCCAGCAGCTTAGCGCAGACTCGGGGGGCGCAGCGCTATGGCTACACCTTC; CDR3: CASSLAQTRGAQRYGYTF
V: TRBV6-1; size: .; D: .; J: TRBJ1-5; DNA: TGTGCCAGCAGTTCAGGGAAATCCCAGCCCCAGCATTTT; CDR3: CASSSGKSQPQHF
V: TRBV28; size: .; D: TRBD1; J: TRBJ1-2; DNA: TGTGCCAGCAGGCGGACAGGGGGTCTTGGAGGCTACACCTTC; CDR3: CASRRTGGLGGYTF
V: TRBV9; size: .; D: TRBD2; J: TRBJ2-3; DNA: TGTGCCAGCAGCCTCCCTACTAGCGGCGCAGATACGCAGTATTTT; CDR3: CASSLPTSGADTQYF
V: TRBV4-3; size: .; D: .; J: TRBJ1-1; DNA: TGCGCCAGCTCACCCGGGAGGGTCGGGACTGAAGCTTTCTTT; CDR3: CASSPGRVGTEAFF
V: TRBV2; size: few; D: TRBD2; J: TRBJ2-1; DNA: TGTGCCAGCAGTGATGGAGGGAGGGTCAGCTACAATGAGCAGTTCTTC; CDR3: CASSDGGRVSYNEQFF
V: TRBV7-9; size: .; D: .; J: TRBJ1-1; DNA: TGTGCCAGCGGCCAACACCGGGACACTGAAGCTTTCTTT; CDR3: CASGQHRDTEAFF